This T cell receptor beta chain is from a study of blood T cell repertoires in COVID-19. Overall study context: Nucleic acid was either cDNA or gDNA, and it came from T cells, B-cell-depleted T cells, or PBMCs.

TCRdb's copy holds only in-frame clones and misses some; the assay was immunoSEQ multiplex PCR. The top ten clones hold approximately 12% of a sample with about 200,000 clones, roughly four fifths of them seen once. Only one count was recorded for this clone. Everyone who took part was roughly 18 to 89 years old, and they came from about two dozen US areas. Per the germline V gene, CDR1 is SEHNR and CDR2 is FQNEAQ (reference sequence). V lost 6 bases and J 5 bases, leaving 16 bases between the germline ends. The CDR3 loop spans 15 amino acids. The specimen sequenced was PBMCs or T cells enriched from blood (not recorded which). The clonotype originates from a man aged 40-49 years who had recovered from COVID-19. The chain has TRBV7-9 and TRBJ1-4; D is unclear. CDR3 in amino acids: CASREGSGANEKLFF. CDR3 bases: TGTGCCAGCAGGGAGGGATCAGGTGCCAATGAAAAACTGTTTTTT.